A single sample is the source of the 7 T cell receptor beta chains below, sequenced in a study of cytotoxic CD8 clonotypes in ibrutinib-treated CLL. This table comes from immunoSEQ multiplex PCR, and its TCRdb copy is limited to in-frame clones, with some not included. The table records 300,000 to 350,000 clones, roughly 79% of them present only once. Sequenced here: PBMCs, sampled before ibrutinib treatment. These TCRs come from a human donor with chronic lymphocytic leukemia.

This chain joins TRBV10-3 and TRBJ1-1; no definite D call. The CDR3 length is 14 residues. V lost 11 bases and J 1 base, leaving 17 bases between the germline ends. Germline loops: CDR1 ENHRY, CDR2 SYGVKD. The CDR3 bases are TGTGCCGTCTCCCAGGTCCATGAGAACACTGAAGCTTTCTTT. It is translated as CAVSQVHENTEAFF.

The chain is built from TRBV5-4 and TRBJ1-5; no clear D. Germline V gene data show CDR1 as SGHNT and CDR2 as YYREEE (reference sequence). This CDR3 is built from 10 residues. Trimming stripped 6 bases from V and 5 bases from J, with 3 bases between. The CDR3 loop reads CASNHQPQHF. The CDR3 DNA reads TGTGCCAGCAACCATCAGCCCCAGCATTTT.

The chain uses TRBV4-2 and TRBJ2-1, with a weak D call TRBD1 (5 bases). Trimming took 0 bases from V and 3 from J, leaving 12 bases between them. The CDR3 covers 16 residues. Germline CDR1 and CDR2: LGHNA and YNFKEQ. CDR3 nucleotide sequence: TGTGCCAGCAGCCAAGACCCATCAAGGGGCTACAATGAGCAGTTCTTC. This codes for CASSQDPSRGYNEQFF.

This clone was seen more than once but under ten times. The chain links TRBV19 to TRBJ1-1, with unresolved D. Germline V gives CDR1 LNHDA, CDR2 SQIVND (reference sequence). The CDR3 length is 13 residues. V lost 5 bases to trimming and J lost 8 bases, with 15 bases between them. CDR3 nucleotides: TGTGCCAGTAGTCCCGGAAGGATCCTGGAAGCTTTCTTT. Its translation is CASSPGRILEAFF.

V usage is TRBV5-1 and J usage is TRBJ2-5, with a possible D match to TRBD1 (6 bases). Germline values: CDR1 SGHRS, CDR2 YFSETQ. The CDR3 is 13 residues long. V lost 4 bases to trimming and J lost 1 base, with 8 bases between them. CDR3 sequence: CASSIQGQETQYF. CDR3 in DNA: TGCGCCAGCAGCATACAGGGCCAAGAGACCCAGTACTTC.

The chain has TRBV27 and TRBJ1-4, with 11 bases identical to TRBD1. CDR1 is MNHEY and CDR2 is SMNVEV in the germline V gene (reference sequence). The CDR3 spans 14 residues. The trim removed 6 bases at V and 4 bases at J, leaving 1 base unmatched. The CDR3 nucleotides read TGTGCCAGCAGGGGGACAGGGGGTAATGAAAAACTGTTTTTT. Its protein product is CASRGTGGNEKLFF.

V is TRBV6-1 and J is TRBJ2-1; TRBD2 matches at 9 bases. The V gene end was trimmed by 2 bases and the J gene end by 6 bases; junction bases not matched to a gene: 11. Germline CDR1 MNHNS, CDR2 SASEGT. This CDR3 contains 17 residues. Here the CDR3 DNA reads TGTGCCAGCAGTGAACGACGGCGGGAGGGCCGGATCAATGAGCAGTTCTTC. It yields the protein CASSERRREGRINEQFF.